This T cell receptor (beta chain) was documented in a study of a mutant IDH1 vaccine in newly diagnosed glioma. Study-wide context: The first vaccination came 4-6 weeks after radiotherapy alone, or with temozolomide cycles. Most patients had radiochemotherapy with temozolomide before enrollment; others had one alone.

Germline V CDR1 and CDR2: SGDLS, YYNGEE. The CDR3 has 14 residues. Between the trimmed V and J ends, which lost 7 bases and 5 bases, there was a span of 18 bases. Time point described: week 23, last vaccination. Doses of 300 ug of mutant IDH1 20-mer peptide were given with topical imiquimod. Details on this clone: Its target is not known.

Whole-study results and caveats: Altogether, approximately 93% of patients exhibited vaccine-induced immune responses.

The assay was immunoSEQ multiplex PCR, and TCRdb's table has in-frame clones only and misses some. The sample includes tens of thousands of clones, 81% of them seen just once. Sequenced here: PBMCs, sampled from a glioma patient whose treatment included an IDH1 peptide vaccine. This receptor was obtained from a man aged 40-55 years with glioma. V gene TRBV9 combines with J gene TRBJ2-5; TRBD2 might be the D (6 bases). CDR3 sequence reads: CASCRSPGGETQYF. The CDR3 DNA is TGTGCCAGCTGCAGATCCCCCGGAGGGGAGACCCAGTACTTC.